Shown below are 11 T cell receptor beta chains from a single sample sequenced in a study of blood T cell repertoires in COVID-19. Here immunoSEQ multiplex PCR was the method, and the copy in TCRdb shows in-frame clones only, minus some. The sample holds about 130,000 clones, 75% to 90% seen once. Input material: PBMCs or T cells enriched from blood (not recorded which). These TCRs come from a woman aged 45-65 years who had recovered from COVID-19.

In this sample, this clone turned up a few times. The chain recombines TRBV7-2 with TRBJ2-5, with 8 positions matching TRBD1. This CDR3 has 15 residues. Trimming took 5 bases from V and 4 from J; bases not matched to a gene: 9. Germline V CDR1 and CDR2: SGHTA, FQGNSA. CDR3 sequence reads: CASSPGGLARETQYF. As DNA, the CDR3 is TGTGCCAGCAGCCCAGGGGGCTTGGCTCGAGAGACCCAGTACTTC.

The rearrangement links TRBV29-1 to TRBJ2-3; D may be TRBD1 (5 bases). From germline, CDR1 is SQVTM and CDR2 ANQGSEA. V shed 7 bases and J shed 6 bases, with 11 bases lying between them. CDR3 length equals 11 residues. This CDR3 reads CSDGAGDTQYF. In DNA, the CDR3 is TGCAGCGATGGGGCAGGGGATACGCAGTATTTT.

The chain is built from TRBV12-5 and TRBJ2-3; 8 bases match TRBD2. V lost 0 bases to trimming and J lost 6 bases; unmatched junction nucleotides: 5. Germline CDR1 reads LGHNT; CDR2 reads FRNRAP. This CDR3 is built from 15 residues. DNA for the CDR3: TGTGCTAGTGGTTTGGTCGGGGGGGCCCGGGATACGCAGTATTTT. It specifies CASGLVGGARDTQYF.

This CDR3 is CASSHRDRGRANEKLFF. The CDR3 bases are TGTGCCAGCAGTCACCGGGACAGGGGTAGGGCTAATGAAAAACTGTTTTTT. The chain has TRBV6-6 and TRBJ1-4; 10 bases match TRBD1. The CDR3 has 17 amino acids. V lost 5 bases to trimming and J lost 3 bases; unmatched junction nucleotides: 9. Germline CDR1 and CDR2: MNHNY and SVGAGI (reference sequence).

CDR3 amino acids: CASTPGQGYYGYTF. The CDR3 DNA follows: TGTGCCAGCACCCCCGGACAGGGGTACTATGGCTACACCTTC. This chain connects TRBV6-5 to TRBJ1-2; 9 bases agree with TRBD1. With 7 bases clipped from V and 3 bases from J, the junction kept 6 bases outside the gene matches. This CDR3 spans 14 amino acids. Germline CDR1 reads MNHEY; CDR2 reads SVGAGI.

The chain combines TRBV15 with TRBJ1-2; maybe TRBD1 (6 bases). The CDR3 length is 14 residues. V dropped 3 bases and J dropped 2 bases, with 10 bases sitting between them. CDR1 and CDR2 from the germline V gene are LNHNV and YYDKDF (reference sequence). CDR3 loop: CATSSVDRNYGYTF. The CDR3, as DNA: TGTGCCACCAGCAGCGTTGACAGGAACTATGGCTACACCTTC.

V is TRBV18 and J is TRBJ2-5; possibly TRBD2 for D (6 bases). Trimming stripped 2 bases from V and 1 base from J, with 14 bases between. The CDR3 covers 16 residues. Germline lookup yields CDR1 KGHSH and CDR2 LQKENI. CDR3 loop: CASSPMEGTLQETQYF. Here the CDR3 DNA reads TGTGCCAGCTCACCAATGGAGGGGACTCTCCAAGAGACCCAGTACTTC.

The chain recombines TRBV5-1 with TRBJ2-1, with TRBD1 matching over 10 bases. The CDR3 consists of 15 residues. The V gene's germline CDR1 is SGHRS and CDR2 YFSETQ. V was clipped by 0 bases and J by 9 bases; unmatched bases: 6. CDR3 in amino acids: CASSLAEGQGVEQFF. In DNA form, the CDR3 reads TGCGCCAGCAGCTTGGCCGAAGGACAGGGGGTTGAGCAGTTCTTC. Full variable domain (remainder filled in from reference TRBV5-1 and TRBJ2-1): KAGVTQTPRYLIKTRGQQVTLSCSPISGHRSVSWYQQTPGQGLQFLFEYFSETQRNKGNFPGRFSGRQFSNSRSEMNVSTLELGDSALYLCASSLAEGQGVEQFFGPGTRLTVL.

The chain recombines TRBV11-2 with TRBJ2-7; D perhaps matches TRBD2 (6 bases). Germline CDR1 and CDR2: SGHAT and FQNNGV. V shed 5 bases and J shed 2 bases, with 16 bases lying between them. The CDR3 consists of 15 residues. The CDR3 bases are TGTGCCAGCAGCGGGGGGACGGGGTATACCTACGAGCAGTACTTC. Amino acid sequence: CASSGGTGYTYEQYF.

The chain employs TRBV30 and TRBJ2-1; D is uncertain. V was pared by 2 bases and J by 3 bases, with 8 bases between. CDR3 length: 13 amino acids. Germline-derived CDR1 and CDR2 are GTSNPN and SVGIG (reference sequence). The CDR3 nucleotides read TGTGCCTGGAGTCCCACAAGCTACAATGAGCAGTTCTTC. It yields the protein CAWSPTSYNEQFF. The variable domain in full, with the rest retrieved from reference TRBV30 and TRBJ2-1, is SQTIHQWPATLVQPVGSPLSLECTVEGTSNPNLYWYRQAAGRGLQLLFYSVGIGQISSEVPQNLSASRPQDRQFILSSKKLLLSDSGFYLCAWSPTSYNEQFFGPGTRLTVL.

This chain links TRBV11-3 with TRBJ2-7; 7 bases align to TRBD1. Germline CDR1 reads SGHNT; CDR2 reads YENEEA. The CDR3 is 13 residues long. Trimming at V came to 7 bases and at J to 2 bases, leaving 5 bases not matched to a gene. CDR3 residues: CASNRQGAYEQYF. CDR3 nucleotide sequence: TGTGCCAGCAACCGACAGGGAGCCTACGAGCAGTACTTC.